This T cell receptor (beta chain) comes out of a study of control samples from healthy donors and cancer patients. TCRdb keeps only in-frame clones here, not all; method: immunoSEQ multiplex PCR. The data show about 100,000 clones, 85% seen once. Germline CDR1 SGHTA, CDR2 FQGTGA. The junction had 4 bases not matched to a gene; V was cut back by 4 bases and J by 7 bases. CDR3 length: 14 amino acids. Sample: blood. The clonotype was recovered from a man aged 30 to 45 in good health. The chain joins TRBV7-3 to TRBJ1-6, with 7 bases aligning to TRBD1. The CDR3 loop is CASSSGTANSPLHF. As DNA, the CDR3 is TGTGCCAGCAGCTCCGGGACAGCGAATTCACCCCTCCACTTT.